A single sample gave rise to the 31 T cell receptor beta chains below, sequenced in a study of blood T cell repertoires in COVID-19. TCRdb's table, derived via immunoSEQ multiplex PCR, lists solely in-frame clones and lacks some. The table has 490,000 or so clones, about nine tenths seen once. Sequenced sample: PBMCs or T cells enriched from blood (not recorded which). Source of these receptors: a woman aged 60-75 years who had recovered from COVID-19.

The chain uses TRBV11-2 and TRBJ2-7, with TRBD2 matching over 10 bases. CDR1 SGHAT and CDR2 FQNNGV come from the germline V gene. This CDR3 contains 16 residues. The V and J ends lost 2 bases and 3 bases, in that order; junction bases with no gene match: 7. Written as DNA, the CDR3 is TGTGCCAGCAGCTTACCCCGAGCGGGGGGGAACTACGAGCAGTACTTC. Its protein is CASSLPRAGGNYEQYF.

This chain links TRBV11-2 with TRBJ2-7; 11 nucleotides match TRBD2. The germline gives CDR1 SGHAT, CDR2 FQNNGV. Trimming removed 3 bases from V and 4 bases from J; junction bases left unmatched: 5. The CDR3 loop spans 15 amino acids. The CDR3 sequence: CASSFTSGGWYEQYF. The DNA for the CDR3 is TGTGCCAGCAGCTTTACTAGCGGGGGTTGGTACGAGCAGTACTTC.

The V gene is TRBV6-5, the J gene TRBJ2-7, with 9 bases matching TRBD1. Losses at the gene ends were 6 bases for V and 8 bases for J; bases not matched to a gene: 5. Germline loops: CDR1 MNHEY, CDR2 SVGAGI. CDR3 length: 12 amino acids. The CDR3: CASSRGTGQQYV. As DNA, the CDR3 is TGTGCCAGCAGCAGAGGGACAGGGCAGCAGTACGTC.

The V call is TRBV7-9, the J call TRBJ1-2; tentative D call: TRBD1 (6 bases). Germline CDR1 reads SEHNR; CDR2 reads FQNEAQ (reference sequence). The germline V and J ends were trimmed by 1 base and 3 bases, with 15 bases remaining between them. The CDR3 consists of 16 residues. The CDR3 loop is CASSLGSRGEDYGYTF. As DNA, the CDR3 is TGTGCCAGCAGCTTAGGATCCAGGGGAGAAGACTATGGCTACACCTTC. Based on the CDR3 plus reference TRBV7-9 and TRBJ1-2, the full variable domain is DTGVSQNPRHKITKRGQNVTFRCDPISEHNRLYWYRQTLGQGPEFLTYFQNEAQLEKSRLLSDRFSAERPKGSFSTLEIQRTEQGDSAMYLCASSLGSRGEDYGYTFGSGTRLTVV.

The CDR3 is CASSLSPTVNYGYTF. For the CDR3, the DNA is TGTGCCAGCAGCCTAAGCCCTACAGTAAACTATGGCTACACCTTC. The chain combines TRBV11-3 with TRBJ1-2; the D is unclear. Germline-derived CDR1 and CDR2 are SGHNT and YENEEA. The CDR3 loop spans 15 amino acids. Trimming stripped 5 bases from V and 2 bases from J, with 15 bases between.

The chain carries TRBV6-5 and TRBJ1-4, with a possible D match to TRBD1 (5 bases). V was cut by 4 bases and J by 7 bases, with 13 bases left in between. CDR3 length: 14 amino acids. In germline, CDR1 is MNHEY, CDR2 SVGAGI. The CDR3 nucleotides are TGTGCCAGCAGTTCACGGACAAGTAGTGAAAAACTGTTTTTT. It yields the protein CASSSRTSSEKLFF.

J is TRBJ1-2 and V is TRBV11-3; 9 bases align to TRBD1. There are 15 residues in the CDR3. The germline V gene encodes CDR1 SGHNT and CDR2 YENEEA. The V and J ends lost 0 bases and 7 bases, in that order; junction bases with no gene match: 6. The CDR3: CASSLEGDRALGYTF. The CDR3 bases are TGTGCCAGCAGCTTAGAGGGGGACAGGGCCCTTGGCTACACCTTC. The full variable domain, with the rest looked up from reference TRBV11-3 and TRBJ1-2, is EAGVVQSPRYKIIEKKQPVAFWCNPISGHNTLYWYLQNLGQGPELLIRYENEEAVDDSQLPKDRFSAERLKGVDSTLKIQPAELGDSAVYLCASSLEGDRALGYTFGSGTRLTVV.

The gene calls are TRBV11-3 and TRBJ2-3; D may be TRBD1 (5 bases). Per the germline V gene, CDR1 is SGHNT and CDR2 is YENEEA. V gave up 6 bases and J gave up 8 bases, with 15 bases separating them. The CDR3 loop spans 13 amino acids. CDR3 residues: CASSMGPQGTQYF. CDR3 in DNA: TGTGCCAGCAGTATGGGCCCGCAGGGTACGCAGTATTTT.

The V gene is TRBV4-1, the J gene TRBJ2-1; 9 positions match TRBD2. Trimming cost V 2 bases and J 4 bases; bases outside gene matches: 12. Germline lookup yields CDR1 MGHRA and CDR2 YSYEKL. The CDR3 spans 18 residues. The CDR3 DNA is TGCGCCAGCAGCCAACTTGGCTTTAGCGGGGGAGATTACAATGAGCAGTTCTTC. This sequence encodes CASSQLGFSGGDYNEQFF.

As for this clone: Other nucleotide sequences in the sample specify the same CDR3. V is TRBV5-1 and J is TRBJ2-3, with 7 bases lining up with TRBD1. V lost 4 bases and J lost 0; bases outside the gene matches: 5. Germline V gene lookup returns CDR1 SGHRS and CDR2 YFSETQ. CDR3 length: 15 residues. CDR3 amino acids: CASSLQGVSTDTQYF. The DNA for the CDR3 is TGCGCCAGCAGCCTCCAGGGGGTTAGCACAGATACGCAGTATTTT.

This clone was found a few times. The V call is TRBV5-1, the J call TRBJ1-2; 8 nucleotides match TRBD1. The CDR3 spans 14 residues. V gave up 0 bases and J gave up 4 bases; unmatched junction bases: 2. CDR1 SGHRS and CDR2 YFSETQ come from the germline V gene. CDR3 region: CASSLGQGFYGYTF. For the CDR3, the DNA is TGCGCCAGCAGCTTGGGACAGGGGTTCTATGGCTACACCTTC.

CDR3 nucleotides: TGCGCCAGCAGTTGGGGACAGGGGCCGCAATCCCTCCACTTT. Protein: CASSWGQGPQSLHF. The chain combines TRBV5-1 with TRBJ1-6, with 10 bases identical to TRBD1. The V and J ends lost 5 bases and 14 bases, in that order; junction bases with no gene match: 10. Looked up from germline, CDR1 is SGHRS and CDR2 is YFSETQ. This CDR3 spans 14 amino acids.

This CDR3 reads CASSQTRGQLNQPQHF. Written as DNA, the CDR3 is TGCGCCAGCAGCCAGACAAGGGGTCAACTCAATCAGCCCCAGCATTTT. The chain joins TRBV4-1 to TRBJ1-5; D is possibly TRBD1 (5 bases). The germline V gene encodes CDR1 MGHRA and CDR2 YSYEKL. V was cut by 3 bases and J by 3 bases, with 15 bases left in between. This CDR3 has 16 residues.

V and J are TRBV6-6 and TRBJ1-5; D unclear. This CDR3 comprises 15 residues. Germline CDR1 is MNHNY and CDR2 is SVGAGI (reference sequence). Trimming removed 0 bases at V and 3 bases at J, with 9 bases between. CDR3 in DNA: TGTGCCAGCAGTTACTCGATGGACTTCAATCAGCCCCAGCATTTT. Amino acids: CASSYSMDFNQPQHF.

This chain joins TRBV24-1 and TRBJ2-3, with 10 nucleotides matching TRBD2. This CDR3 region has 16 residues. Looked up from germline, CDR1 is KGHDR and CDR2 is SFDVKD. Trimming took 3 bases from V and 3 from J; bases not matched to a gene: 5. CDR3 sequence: CATSDRASGGTDTQYF. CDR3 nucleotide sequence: TGTGCCACCAGTGATAGGGCTAGCGGGGGTACAGATACGCAGTATTTT.

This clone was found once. CDR3 DNA: TGTGCCAGCAGCTTAGCGCGGGGGGAGTCCTACGAGCAGTACTTC. Its protein is CASSLARGESYEQYF. The chain joins TRBV7-6 to TRBJ2-7; 8 bases line up with TRBD2. Germline CDR1 SGHVS, CDR2 FNYEAQ. V trimming: 0 bases; J trimming: 1 base; junction bases outside the gene matches: 2. The CDR3 contains 15 residues.

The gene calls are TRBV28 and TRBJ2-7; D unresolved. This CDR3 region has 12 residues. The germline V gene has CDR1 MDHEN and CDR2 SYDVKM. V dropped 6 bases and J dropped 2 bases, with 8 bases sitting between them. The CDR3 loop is CASRSRTYEQYF. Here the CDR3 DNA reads TGTGCCAGCAGGTCCAGAACCTACGAGCAGTACTTC. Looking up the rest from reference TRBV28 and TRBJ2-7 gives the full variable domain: DVKVTQSSRYLVKRTGEKVFLECVQDMDHENMFWYRQDPGLGLRLIYFSYDVKMKEKGDIPEGYSVSREKKERFSLILESASTNQTSMYLCASRSRTYEQYFGPGTRLTVT.

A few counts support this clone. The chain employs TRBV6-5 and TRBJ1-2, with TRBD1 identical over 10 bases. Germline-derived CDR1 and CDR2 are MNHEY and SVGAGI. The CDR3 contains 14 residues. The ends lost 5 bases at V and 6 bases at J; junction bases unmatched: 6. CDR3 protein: CASSIRQGADGYTF. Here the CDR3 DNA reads TGTGCCAGCAGTATTCGACAGGGGGCGGATGGCTACACCTTC.

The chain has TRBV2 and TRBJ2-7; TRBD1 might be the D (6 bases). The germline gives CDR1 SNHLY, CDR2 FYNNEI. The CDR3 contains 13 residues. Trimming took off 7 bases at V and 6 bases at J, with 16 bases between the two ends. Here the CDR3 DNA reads TGTGCCAGCACCTATCAGGGGTCAGGCGAGCAGTACTTC. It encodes CASTYQGSGEQYF.

DNA of the CDR3: TGTGCCAGCGGTAGACAGGGCAATAATTCACCCCTCCACTTT. Its translation: CASGRQGNNSPLHF. J is TRBJ1-6 and V is TRBV6-5, with TRBD1 identical over 7 bases. After removal of 8 bases from V and 5 bases from J, the junction contained 6 bases not matched to a gene. Germline V CDR1 and CDR2: MNHEY, SVGAGI. This CDR3 spans 14 amino acids.

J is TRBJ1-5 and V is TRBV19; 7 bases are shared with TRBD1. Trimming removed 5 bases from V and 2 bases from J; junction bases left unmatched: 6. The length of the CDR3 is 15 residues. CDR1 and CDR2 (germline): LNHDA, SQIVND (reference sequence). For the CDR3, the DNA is TGTGCCAGTAGTTGGAGGGACAGCGGCAATCAGCCCCAGCATTTT. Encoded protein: CASSWRDSGNQPQHF. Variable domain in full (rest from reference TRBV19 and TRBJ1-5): DGGITQSPKYLFRKEGQNVTLSCEQNLNHDAMYWYRQDPGQGLRLIYYSQIVNDFQKGDIAEGYSVSREKKESFPLTVTSAQKNPTAFYLCASSWRDSGNQPQHFGDGTRLSIL.

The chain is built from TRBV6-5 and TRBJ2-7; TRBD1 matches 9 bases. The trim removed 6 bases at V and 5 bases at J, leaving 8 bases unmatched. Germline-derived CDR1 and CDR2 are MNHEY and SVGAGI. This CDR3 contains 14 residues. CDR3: CASSSSGTGNEQYF. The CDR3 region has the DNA TGTGCCAGCAGCTCCTCCGGGACAGGGAACGAGCAGTACTTC.

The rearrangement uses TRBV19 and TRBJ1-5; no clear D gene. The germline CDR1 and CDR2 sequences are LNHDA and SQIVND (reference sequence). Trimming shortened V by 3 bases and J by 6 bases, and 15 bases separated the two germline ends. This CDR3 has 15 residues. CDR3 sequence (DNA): TGTGCCAGTAGTATTTGGGGTAAAGGAGGTCAGCCCCAGCATTTT. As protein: CASSIWGKGGQPQHF. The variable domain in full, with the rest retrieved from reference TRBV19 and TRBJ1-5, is DGGITQSPKYLFRKEGQNVTLSCEQNLNHDAMYWYRQDPGQGLRLIYYSQIVNDFQKGDIAEGYSVSREKKESFPLTVTSAQKNPTAFYLCASSIWGKGGQPQHFGDGTRLSIL.

This CDR3 reads CASSTNRAYGYTF. CDR3 DNA sequence: TGTGCCAGCAGCACGAACAGGGCATATGGCTACACCTTC. The V and J genes are TRBV7-2 and TRBJ1-2, with D possibly TRBD1 on 6 matching bases. The CDR3 is 13 residues long. Germline assignment: CDR1 SGHTA and CDR2 FQGNSA. Trimming removed 5 bases at V and 5 bases at J, with 12 bases between.

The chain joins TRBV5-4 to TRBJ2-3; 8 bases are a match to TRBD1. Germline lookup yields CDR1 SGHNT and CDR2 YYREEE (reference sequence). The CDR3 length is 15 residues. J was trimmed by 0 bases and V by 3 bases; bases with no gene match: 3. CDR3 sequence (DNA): TGTGCCAGCAGCTCGACAGGGGTTAGCACAGATACGCAGTATTTT. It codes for CASSSTGVSTDTQYF.

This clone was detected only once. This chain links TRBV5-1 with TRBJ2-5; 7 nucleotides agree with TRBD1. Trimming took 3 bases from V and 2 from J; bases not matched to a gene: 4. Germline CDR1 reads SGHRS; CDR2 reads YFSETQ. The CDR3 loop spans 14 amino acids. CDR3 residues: CASSWGQLQETQYF. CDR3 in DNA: TGCGCCAGCAGCTGGGGACAGCTTCAAGAGACCCAGTACTTC.

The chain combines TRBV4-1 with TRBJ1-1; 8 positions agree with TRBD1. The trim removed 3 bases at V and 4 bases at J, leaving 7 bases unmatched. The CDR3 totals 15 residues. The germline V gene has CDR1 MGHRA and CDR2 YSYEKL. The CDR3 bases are TGCGCCAGCAGCCAGACCGGACAGGGAATCACTGAAGCTTTCTTT. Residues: CASSQTGQGITEAFF.

The CDR3 here is CATSAPTGNSGANVLTF. In DNA form, the CDR3 reads TGTGCCACCAGTGCCCCGACAGGTAACTCTGGGGCCAACGTCCTGACTTTC. J is TRBJ2-6 and V is TRBV24-1, with D perhaps matching TRBD1 (6 bases). The CDR3 contains 17 residues. The germline gives CDR1 KGHDR, CDR2 SFDVKD. Trimming removed 5 bases from V and 0 bases from J, with 13 bases in between.

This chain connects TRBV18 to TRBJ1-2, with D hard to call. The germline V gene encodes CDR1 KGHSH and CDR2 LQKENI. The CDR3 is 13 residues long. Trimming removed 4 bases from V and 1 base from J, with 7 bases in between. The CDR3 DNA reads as TGTGCCAGCTCACGGAACAGTAACTATGGCTACACCTTC. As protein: CASSRNSNYGYTF.

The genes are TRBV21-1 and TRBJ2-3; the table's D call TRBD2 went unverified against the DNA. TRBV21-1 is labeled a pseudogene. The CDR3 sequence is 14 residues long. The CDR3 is CALKGGRTTDTQYF. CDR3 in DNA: TGTGCCTTGAAGGGGGGGAGAACCACAGATACGCAGTATTTT.

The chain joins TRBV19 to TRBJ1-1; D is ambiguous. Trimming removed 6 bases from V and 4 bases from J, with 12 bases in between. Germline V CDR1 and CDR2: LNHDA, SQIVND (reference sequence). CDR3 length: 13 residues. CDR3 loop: CASSVIRGTEAFF. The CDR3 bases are TGTGCCAGTAGCGTAATCCGGGGCACTGAAGCTTTCTTT.